This note documents a single T cell receptor beta chain sequence. The CDR3 consists of 16 residues. Looked up from germline, CDR1 is MNHEY and CDR2 is SVGAGI. The V end lost 2 bases, the J end lost 7 bases, and 19 bases lay between the germline ends. This sample is drawn from a study of graft-versus-host responses after intestinal transplantation. Study-wide results and caveats: Early post-transplant HvG declines showed an association with peak circulating GvH clone levels. Graft-donor T cell macrochimerism coincided with high graft-versus-host to host-versus-graft clonal ratios in allografts. Some GvH clones appeared in ileal mucosa or blood before recipient bone marrow.

Clones were read by immunoSEQ multiplex PCR, and TCRdb kept only the in-frame ones, dropping some. The data hold over 15,000 clones, with approximately 39% observed a single time. Labeling with CFSE marked 200,000 or so responder cells, which were plated with 200,000 or so irradiated, violet-dye-labeled stimulator cells. CFSE-low proliferating responders, CD3+CD4+ and CD3+CD8+, were sorted post-reaction. The chain employs TRBV6-5 and TRBJ2-3; tentative D call: TRBD2 (5 bases). The sequencing here drew on alloreactive CD8+ T cells from a mixed lymphocyte reaction culture, taken before intestinal transplant. The subset denotes: CFSE-low proliferating T cells sorted from roughly six-day pre-transplant mixed lymphocyte reaction (GvH or HvG direction). This sequence originates from a human patient who received an intestinal transplant. DNA of the CDR3: TGTGCCAGCAGTTACCCTTTCGAGGGAACGAGTCATACGCAGTATTTT. As protein: CASSYPFEGTSHTQYF.